This T cell receptor beta chain was captured by sequencing in a study of Ad26.COV2.S vaccination and SARS-CoV-2 variants. With V trimmed by 5 bases and J by 7 bases, 11 bases remained unmatched. CDR1 is SGHNT, CDR2 YYREEE, per germline (reference sequence). The CDR3 is 15 residues long. Study results and limitations: Higher spike-specific TCR breadth was found in vaccine recipients than in placebo recipients.

Measured with immunoSEQ multiplex PCR; TCRdb has only the in-frame clones, and not every one. Of roughly 420,000 clones in the sample, roughly 90% were seen once. Regarding treatment: some 19 received Ad26.COV2.S at low or high dose, single or two shots; roughly five received placebo; per-sample allocation not given. After the first vaccine or placebo injection, samples were drawn on day 63. This vaccine is an Ad26 vector that expresses the Wuhan-strain SARS-CoV-2 spike. A word on this clone: The antigen remains unidentified.

The clonotype was recovered from a person between 18 and 59 years old who received the Ad26.COV2.S COVID-19 vaccine or a placebo. The sample in question was peripheral blood, obtained in a trial of Ad26.COV2.S vaccine versus placebo. V gene TRBV5-4 combines with J gene TRBJ2-7, with 11 bases that match TRBD2. The CDR3 loop reads CASRPLTSGVGEQYF. The DNA for the CDR3 is TGTGCCAGCAGGCCCCTGACTAGCGGGGTAGGTGAGCAGTACTTC.